Below, 2 T cell receptor beta chains from the same sample are listed, as sequenced in a study of T cell changes during pregnancy in multiple sclerosis. The data were produced by immunoSEQ multiplex PCR, yet TCRdb's version contains in-frame clones alone and is incomplete. Of fewer than 13,000 clones in the sample, approximately 86% are singletons; the top ten hold roughly 17%. This specimen consisted of CD8+ T cells from peripheral blood mononuclear cells, obtained in the third trimester of pregnancy. The source is a female donor in good health, enrolled as a control in a pregnancy study.

The V gene is TRBV7-9, the J gene TRBJ2-5; 9 bases agree with TRBD2. With V trimmed by 0 bases and J by 3 bases, 8 bases remained unmatched. Germline CDR1 SEHNR, CDR2 FQNEAQ (reference sequence). CDR3 length equals 17 residues. CDR3 region: CASSLASAGGPKETQYF. In nucleotides, the CDR3 is TGTGCCAGCAGCTTAGCATCGGCGGGAGGGCCGAAAGAGACCCAGTACTTC.

Turning to this clone: Other DNA variants within this sample encode the same CDR3. The V call is TRBV19, the J call TRBJ2-7, with D possibly matching TRBD1 (5 bases). Trimming pared 3 bases from V and 5 bases from J, leaving 17 bases between. In germline, CDR1 is LNHDA, CDR2 SQIVND (reference sequence). There are 15 residues in the CDR3. The CDR3 region has the DNA TGTGCCAGTAGTATCGGGCAGGGAAGGTTCCACGAGCAGTACTTC. Translation: CASSIGQGRFHEQYF.